This T cell receptor beta chain was captured by sequencing in a study of T cells in localized non-small cell lung cancer. Study outcomes and limitations: Uninvolved adjacent lung showed peak T cell clonality, exceeding tumor.

This clone was counted only a few times. Its target is unknown. This CDR3 is built from 16 residues. J lost 3 bases, V lost 3 bases, and 9 bases had no gene match. In germline, CDR1 is SGHRS, CDR2 YFSETQ. The table came from immunoSEQ multiplex PCR; TCRdb's copy has only in-frame clones and leaves some out. The repertoire consists of 50,000 to 60,000 clones, with around three quarters occurring once and the leading ten covering around 4.5%. The gene calls are TRBV5-1 and TRBJ2-3; 8 bases are shared with TRBD2. This sample comprised PBMCs, obtained before any cancer treatment. The receptor was derived from a woman aged 40-70 years with stage II lung adenocarcinoma. CDR3 sequence: CASSYSPSGGTDTQYF. CDR3 DNA: TGCGCCAGCAGCTATTCCCCAAGCGGGGGAACAGATACGCAGTATTTT.